The sequence of this T cell receptor beta chain was determined in a study of CD8 T cells in Susac syndrome (dated by TCRdb to about 2019). Study-level background: Of the Susac syndrome patients who were sequenced, roughly 8 were in clinical remission while six had clinically active disease. At blood withdrawal, Susac syndrome patients were therapy-naive, treated with corticosteroids (with IVIg additionally given to some), or treated with IVIg alone. Whether CD8+ T cell activation and differentiation in Susac syndrome was antigen driven was tested using repertoire sequencing. The study compared CD8+ T cell repertoire clonality among 12 healthy donors, about 14 Susac syndrome patients and some 16 multiple sclerosis patients. General conclusions and limits of the study: The number of individuals in the TCR sequencing and HLA analysis was acknowledged as relatively small. Roughly 15 and five Susac-specific public clones were found in the total CD8+ and CD8+ TEMRA repertoires, respectively. Susac syndrome CD8+ repertoires showed clonal expansion, highest in CD8+ TEMRA cells and greater in clinically active than remitting patients.

RNA was extracted using the RNeasy kit, and roughly 0.5 to 1 microgram was reverse transcribed with random hexamers. TCR beta CDR3 regions were amplified with the immunoSEQ multiplex PCR assay covering 54 Vbeta and 13 Jbeta segments. PCR amplification bias was corrected by using a synthetic template baseline for primer optimization and computational correction. As for how the authors treated the data: Only productive sequences were kept, with reads annotated to V, D and J genes according to IMGT and analyzed in immunoSEQ Analyzer. Clonality was calculated as one minus the Shannon entropy normalized by log2 of the number of productive unique sequences. For each patient and control, public and private clones were evaluated within the 100 most prevalent clones. Susac-specific clones were defined as absent from healthy and MS cohorts, roughly 1,100 published viral clones and other ImmuneACCESS disease sequences. TCRdb took the public reads, trimmed them with fastp at Q25, ran MiXCR for clone calling and kept in-frame beta chains. All rows with the same CDR3 protein become a single entry with the most common DNA and genes. TCRdb, not the authors, supplied the V and J calls. A total of some 200,000 distinct CDR3 sequences appear in this sample, more than 85% of them only once. Of the sample, about 0.15% is held by the ten largest clones.

Peripheral blood CD8+ and CD4+ T cells from healthy donors, Susac syndrome patients and multiple sclerosis patients were profiled by high-throughput TCR beta sequencing. Recently defined diagnostic criteria for definite or probable disease were met by the Susac syndrome patients. Bulk CD8+ and CD4+ T cells were purified by magnetic negative isolation, whereas CD8+ TEMRA cells were enriched by FACS. Blood was collected in EDTA tubes and processed within 24 hours, with PBMCs isolated through density gradient centrifugation. PBMCs intended for TCR sequencing were cryopreserved in liquid nitrogen and thawed later in a water bath at 37 degrees C. Purity of sorted or isolated CD4+, CD8+ and CD8+ TEMRA cells was at least 90%. In regard to this clonotype: No cognate antigen has been identified for it. No per-base quality is available; no much larger clone lies one base away.

The germline V gene encodes CDR1 SGHRS and CDR2 YFSETQ. After removal of 3 bases from V and 5 bases from J, the junction retains 7 bases not matched to a gene. The CDR3 runs 14 residues from the cysteine to the phenylalanine. Just the 42-base CDR3 DNA is kept, in frame starting at base 1. The V and J genes are TRBV5-1 and TRBJ1-2; 7 bases in the junction line up with TRBD1. The receptor comes from a human donor with Susac syndrome. The specimen was CD8+ T cells from PBMCs. The DNA reads as follows: TGCGCCAGCAGCTCCACGGGACAGAAATATGGCTACACCTTC. Its translation is CASSSTGQKYGYTF.